Here is one T cell receptor beta chain with its context. This sample is drawn from a study of shared T cell receptors in the human thymus. Using immunoSEQ multiplex PCR, the repertoire was profiled, and TCRdb retains in-frame clones only, with some absent. Of about 730,000 clones listed, approximately 83% were seen once; the top ten hold approximately 0.01%. CDR3 length: 18 amino acids. V gave up 5 bases and J gave up 1 base, with 23 bases separating them. The germline V gene has CDR1 SGHTA and CDR2 FQGNSA. These same records also appear under a second study, on human thymus T cells.

This chain joins TRBV7-2 and TRBJ1-1; D call uncertain. This TCR was recovered from a girl in the first two years of life with a congenital heart defect. Sequenced material: thymocytes. This CDR3 is CASSGRVIQDRGNTEAFF. CDR3 sequence (DNA): TGTGCCAGCAGCGGGCGGGTCATCCAGGACCGAGGGAACACTGAAGCTTTCTTT.